This T cell receptor (beta chain) is drawn from a study of blood T cell repertoires in COVID-19. As for the study in general: Material from acute and convalescent COVID-19 was sourced from the United States, Italy and Spain. T cells, B-cell-depleted T cells, or PBMCs provided the cDNA or gDNA that served as material.

V was cut by 5 bases and J by 0 bases, with 8 bases left in between. The CDR3 length is 14 residues. Germline CDR1 reads SGHRS; CDR2 reads YFSETQ. In the study's own analysis: Nucleated cell counts were estimated from reference gene primer amplification. Assay: immunoSEQ multiplex PCR; the TCRdb copy retains only in-frame clones and omits some. V and J calls plus clone size are reproduced from that table; the DNA served to infer D and trimming. The table includes about 44,000 clones, about 87% detected once. The receptor was derived from a woman aged 40 to 50 with acute or convalescent COVID-19. This rearrangement joins TRBV5-1 to TRBJ1-4; no definite D call. Source material: peripheral blood. DNA for the CDR3: TGCGCCAGCAGATGGAGTGCAACTAATGAAAAACTGTTTTTT. It encodes CASRWSATNEKLFF.